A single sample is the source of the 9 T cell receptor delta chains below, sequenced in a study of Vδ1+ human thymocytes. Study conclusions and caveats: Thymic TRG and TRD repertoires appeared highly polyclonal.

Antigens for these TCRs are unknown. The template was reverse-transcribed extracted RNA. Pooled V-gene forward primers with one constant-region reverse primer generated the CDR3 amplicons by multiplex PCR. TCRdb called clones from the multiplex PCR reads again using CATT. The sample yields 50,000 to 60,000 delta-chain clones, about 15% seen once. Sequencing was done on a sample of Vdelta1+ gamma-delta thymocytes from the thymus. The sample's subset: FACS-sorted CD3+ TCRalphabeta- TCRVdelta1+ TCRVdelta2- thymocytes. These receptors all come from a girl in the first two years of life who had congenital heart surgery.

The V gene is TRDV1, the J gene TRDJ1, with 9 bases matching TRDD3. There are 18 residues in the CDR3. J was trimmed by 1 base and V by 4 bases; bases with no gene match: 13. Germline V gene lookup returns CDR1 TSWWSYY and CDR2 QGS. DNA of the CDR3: TGTGCTCTTGGGGCCCCTTCCCGGGGGATACTACCCACCGATAAACTCATCTTT. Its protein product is CALGAPSRGILPTDKLIF.

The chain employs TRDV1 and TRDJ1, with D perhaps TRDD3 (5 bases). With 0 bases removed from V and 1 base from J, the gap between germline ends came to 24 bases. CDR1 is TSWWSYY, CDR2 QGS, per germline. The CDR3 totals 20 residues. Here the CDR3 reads CALGELCGRNWIDITDKLIF. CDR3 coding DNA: TGTGCTCTTGGGGAACTATGTGGCCGGAACTGGATTGACATCACCGATAAACTCATCTTT.

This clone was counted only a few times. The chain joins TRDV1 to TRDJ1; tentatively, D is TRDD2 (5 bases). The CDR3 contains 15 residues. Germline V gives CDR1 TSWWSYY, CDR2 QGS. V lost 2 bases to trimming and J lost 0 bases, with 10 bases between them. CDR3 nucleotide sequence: TGTGCTCTTGGGGAAATCCTAGCGTACACCGATAAACTCATCTTT. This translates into CALGEILAYTDKLIF.

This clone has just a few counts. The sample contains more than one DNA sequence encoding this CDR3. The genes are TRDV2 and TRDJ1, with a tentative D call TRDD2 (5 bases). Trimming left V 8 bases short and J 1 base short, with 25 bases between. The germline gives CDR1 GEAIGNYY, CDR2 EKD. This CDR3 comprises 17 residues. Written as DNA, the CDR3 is TGTGCCTCTCCTAACCTTCTGCTCGTGAGGGTCACCGATAAACTCATCTTT. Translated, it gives CASPNLLLVRVTDKLIF.

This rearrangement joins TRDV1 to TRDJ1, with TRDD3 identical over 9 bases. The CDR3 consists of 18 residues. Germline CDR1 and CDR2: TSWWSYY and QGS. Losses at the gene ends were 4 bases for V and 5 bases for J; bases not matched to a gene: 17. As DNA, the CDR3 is TGTGCTCTTGGGGTCACGACTGGTACTGGGGGACCCGAGGATAAACTCATCTTT. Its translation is CALGVTTGTGGPEDKLIF.

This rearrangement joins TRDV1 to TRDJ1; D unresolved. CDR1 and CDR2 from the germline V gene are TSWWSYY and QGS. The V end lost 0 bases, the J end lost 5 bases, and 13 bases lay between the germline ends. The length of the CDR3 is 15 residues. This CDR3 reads CALGELSAWTDKLIF. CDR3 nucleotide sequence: TGTGCTCTTGGGGAACTTTCCGCGTGGACGGATAAACTCATCTTT.

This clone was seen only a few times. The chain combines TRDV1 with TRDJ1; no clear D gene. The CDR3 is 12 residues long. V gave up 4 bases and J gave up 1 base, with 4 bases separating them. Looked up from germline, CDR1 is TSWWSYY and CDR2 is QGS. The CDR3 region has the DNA TGTGCTCTTGGGGCACCCACCGATAAACTCATCTTT. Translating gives CALGAPTDKLIF.

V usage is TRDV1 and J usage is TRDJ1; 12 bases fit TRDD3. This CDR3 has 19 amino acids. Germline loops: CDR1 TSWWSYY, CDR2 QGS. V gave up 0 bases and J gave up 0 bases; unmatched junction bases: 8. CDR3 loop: CALGELTTGGYWYTDKLIF. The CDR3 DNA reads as TGTGCTCTTGGGGAACTGACAACTGGGGGATACTGGTACACCGATAAACTCATCTTT.

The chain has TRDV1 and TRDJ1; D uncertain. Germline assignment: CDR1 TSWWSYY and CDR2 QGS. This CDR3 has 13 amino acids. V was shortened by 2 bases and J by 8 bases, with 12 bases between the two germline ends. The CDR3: CALGEAPKRKLIF. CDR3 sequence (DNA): TGTGCTCTTGGGGAAGCCCCTAAAAGAAAACTCATCTTT.